These 23 T cell receptor beta chains came from one sample sequenced in a study of T cell changes during pregnancy in multiple sclerosis. Generated by immunoSEQ multiplex PCR, the TCRdb table keeps only in-frame clones and is missing some. The sample has 60,000 to 70,000 clones, roughly nine tenths seen once. Sequencing was performed on peripheral blood, taken after pregnancy. These receptors all stem from a female donor in good health, enrolled as a control in a pregnancy study.

V is TRBV11-3 and J is TRBJ2-1; 8 bases map to TRBD1. Looked up from germline, CDR1 is SGHNT and CDR2 is YENEEA. The trim removed 4 bases at V and 4 bases at J, leaving 6 bases unmatched. The CDR3 is 15 residues long. CDR3 DNA sequence: TGTGCCAGCAGCTCCTATGGGACAGGATACAATGAGCAGTTCTTC. This translates into CASSSYGTGYNEQFF.

The chain has TRBV2 and TRBJ2-2, with D perhaps matching TRBD2 (7 bases). CDR1 and CDR2 (germline): SNHLY, FYNNEI. The CDR3 is 13 amino acids. With 6 bases removed from V and 7 bases from J, the gap between germline ends came to 12 bases. Here the CDR3 reads CASSGGRDGELFF. DNA for the CDR3: TGTGCCAGCAGCGGGGGGCGGGACGGGGAGCTGTTTTTT.

The chain is built from TRBV5-4 and TRBJ2-7, with a weak D call TRBD2 (6 bases). Germline CDR1 reads SGHNT; CDR2 reads YYREEE (reference sequence). V was pared by 7 bases and J by 3 bases, with 14 bases between. CDR3 length: 13 residues. The CDR3 coding sequence is TGTGCCAGCGGGGGACTCGATCTCTACGAGCAGTACTTC. The encoded protein is CASGGLDLYEQYF.

The chain combines TRBV19 with TRBJ2-7, with TRBD1 identical over 10 bases. Germline trimming cut 3 bases from V and 7 bases from J; bases unmatched to any gene: 9. CDR1 LNHDA and CDR2 SQIVND come from the germline V gene (reference sequence). The CDR3 is made up of 15 amino acids. CDR3 sequence: CASSIRTGGLREQYF. Here the CDR3 DNA reads TGTGCCAGTAGTATTAGGACAGGGGGGTTGCGGGAGCAGTACTTC.

This clone was counted a few times. The chain recombines TRBV19 with TRBJ1-1, with D tentatively TRBD1 (5 bases). This CDR3 is built from 14 residues. With 8 bases removed from V and 1 base from J, the gap between germline ends came to 14 bases. From germline, CDR1 is LNHDA and CDR2 SQIVND (reference sequence). The CDR3 bases are TGTGCCAGTTCCTCTACAGGAACGAACACTGAAGCTTTCTTT. It yields the protein CASSSTGTNTEAFF.

This clone was detected once. V is TRBV10-1 and J is TRBJ2-7; 10 positions match TRBD2. The CDR3 consists of 16 residues. Germline loops: CDR1 WNHNN, CDR2 SYGVQD (reference sequence). With V trimmed by 2 bases and J by 1 base, 5 bases remained unmatched. CDR3 residues: CASSEGAGGLSYEQYF. The CDR3 nucleotides read TGCGCCAGCAGTGAGGGAGCGGGGGGGCTTTCCTACGAGCAGTACTTC.

This chain joins TRBV5-6 and TRBJ1-1; possibly TRBD1 for D (6 bases). Germline V lookup: CDR1 SGHDT, CDR2 YYEEEE. V was trimmed by 2 bases and J by 4 bases, leaving 12 bases between them. The CDR3 is 14 amino acids. CDR3: CASSLRQVSTEAFF. In DNA, the CDR3 is TGTGCCAGCAGCTTACGACAGGTAAGCACTGAAGCTTTCTTT. Combining the CDR3 with reference TRBV5-6 and TRBJ1-1 gives the whole variable domain DAGVTQSPTHLIKTRGQQVTLRCSPKSGHDTVSWYQQALGQGPQFIFQYYEEEERQRGNFPDRFSGHQFPNYSSELNVNALLLGDSALYLCASSLRQVSTEAFFGQGTRLTVV.

This rearrangement joins TRBV18 to TRBJ2-7; 7 bases line up with TRBD2. V was pared by 3 bases and J by 0 bases, with 2 bases of the junction left unmatched. The germline CDR1 and CDR2 sequences are KGHSH and LQKENI. The CDR3 totals 14 residues. CDR3 amino acids: CASSPASGSYEQYF. The CDR3 bases are TGTGCCAGCTCACCGGCTAGCGGCTCCTACGAGCAGTACTTC.

This clone was counted a single time. This chain joins TRBV4-3 and TRBJ2-1; D unclear. V shed 3 bases and J shed 2 bases, with 5 bases lying between them. CDR3 length equals 13 residues. Germline values: CDR1 LGHNA, CDR2 YSLEER. The CDR3 loop reads CASSQGTYNEQFF. The CDR3 nucleotides are TGCGCCAGCAGCCAGGGCACCTACAATGAGCAGTTCTTC.

The gene calls are TRBV4-1 and TRBJ2-1; TRBD2 aligns across 11 bases. Looked up from germline, CDR1 is MGHRA and CDR2 is YSYEKL. The CDR3 covers 17 residues. The trim removed 2 bases at V and 2 bases at J, leaving 5 bases unmatched. CDR3 DNA: TGCGCCAGCAGCCAACCCCCACTAGCGGGGGCCTACAATGAGCAGTTCTTC. The encoded protein is CASSQPPLAGAYNEQFF.

The chain recombines TRBV9 with TRBJ1-2, with 7 bases lining up with TRBD1. Per the germline V gene, CDR1 is SGDLS and CDR2 is YYNGEE. The CDR3 is 15 residues long. V trimming: 0 bases; J trimming: 3 bases; junction bases outside the gene matches: 5. The CDR3: CASSVVSTGDYGYTF. CDR3 nucleotide sequence: TGTGCCAGCAGCGTAGTTTCCACAGGGGACTATGGCTACACCTTC.

This rearrangement joins TRBV19 to TRBJ1-5; D gene unclear. CDR1 is LNHDA and CDR2 is SQIVND in the germline V gene (reference sequence). The CDR3 consists of 13 residues. Trimming left V 5 bases short and J 6 bases short, with 11 bases between. The DNA for the CDR3 is TGTGCCAGTAGTGGTTCACAACCTCAGCCCCAGCATTTT. Protein: CASSGSQPQPQHF.

V usage is TRBV27 and J usage is TRBJ2-7; D gene unclear. Germline CDR1 MNHEY, CDR2 SMNVEV (reference sequence). This CDR3 contains 14 residues. V was pared by 7 bases and J by 7 bases, with 20 bases between. The CDR3 sequence is CASISFPGLGEQYF. In DNA, the CDR3 is TGTGCCAGCATAAGTTTCCCGGGTTTGGGTGAGCAGTACTTC.

The chain carries TRBV12-5 and TRBJ1-1; no reliable D call. The ends were cut back, 1 base at V and 4 bases at J, with 10 bases in the middle. This CDR3 is 14 amino acids long. Germline V gene data show CDR1 as LGHNT and CDR2 as FRNRAP. CDR3 residues: CASGLGRHGTEAFF. The CDR3 bases are TGTGCTAGTGGTTTGGGTCGACACGGCACTGAAGCTTTCTTT.

The gene calls are TRBV6-5 and TRBJ1-2, with 7 bases identical to TRBD1. V shed 7 bases, J shed 8 bases, and the junction held 7 bases outside the gene matches. Germline CDR1 and CDR2: MNHEY and SVGAGI. This CDR3 contains 12 residues. DNA of the CDR3: TGTGCCAGCACTACGACAGGGATAGGCTACACCTTC. It encodes CASTTTGIGYTF.

This clone was seen more than once but under ten times. This chain joins TRBV5-4 and TRBJ2-4; D unresolved. Trimming left V 4 bases short and J 1 base short, with 6 bases between. Germline V lookup: CDR1 SGHNT, CDR2 YYREEE (reference sequence). The CDR3 contains 13 residues. The CDR3 coding sequence is TGTGCCAGCAGCCCCCCGGCCAAAAACATTCAGTACTTC. Residues: CASSPPAKNIQYF.

This clone was observed once. V usage is TRBV29-1 and J usage is TRBJ2-2; 8 bases match TRBD2. J lost 3 bases, V lost 3 bases, and 6 bases had no gene match. The CDR3 has 15 amino acids. Germline lookup yields CDR1 SQVTM and CDR2 ANQGSEA. CDR3 sequence: CSVERAGDYTGELFF. The DNA of the CDR3 is TGCAGCGTTGAGAGAGCGGGGGATTACACCGGGGAGCTGTTTTTT.

The chain uses TRBV7-8 and TRBJ1-5, with 8 bases lining up with TRBD1. The CDR3 has 15 residues. V lost 4 bases, J lost 0 bases, and 2 bases stayed unmatched. In germline, CDR1 is SGHVS, CDR2 FQNEAQ. The CDR3 sequence: CASSSDRVSNQPQHF. In DNA form, the CDR3 reads TGTGCCAGCAGCTCGGACAGGGTTAGCAATCAGCCCCAGCATTTT.

V and J are TRBV27 and TRBJ2-1; 11 nucleotides line up with TRBD2. The J segment lost 2 bases and the V segment lost 5 bases, leaving 11 bases of the junction unmatched. The CDR3 has 18 residues. CDR1 is MNHEY, CDR2 SMNVEV, per germline (reference sequence). CDR3 in DNA: TGTGCCAGCAGTCCGCGGACTAGCGGGCAACAGGCCTACAATGAGCAGTTCTTC. Encoded protein: CASSPRTSGQQAYNEQFF.

The genes are TRBV21-1 and TRBJ1-5; the table's D call TRBD1 went unverified against the DNA. TRBV21-1 counts as a pseudogene. The CDR3 sequence is 16 residues long. The DNA for the CDR3 is TGTGCCAGCAGCAAAGTCAACAGGCGAAGCAATCAGCCCCAGCATTTT. It is translated as CASSKVNRRSNQPQHF.

The rearrangement uses TRBV11-2 and TRBJ2-5, with 8 positions matching TRBD2. The CDR3 spans 15 residues. Trimming removed 5 bases from V and 4 bases from J; junction bases left unmatched: 9. Germline V gene sequence: CDR1 SGHAT, CDR2 FQNNGV. The CDR3 protein is CASSRTGTSRETQYF. The CDR3 DNA sequence: TGTGCCAGCAGCAGAACCGGGACTAGTCGAGAGACCCAGTACTTC. Full variable domain (missing parts from reference TRBV11-2 and TRBJ2-5): EAGVAQSPRYKIIEKRQSVAFWCNPISGHATLYWYQQILGQGPKLLIQFQNNGVVDDSQLPKDRFSAERLKGVDSTLKIQPAKLEDSAVYLCASSRTGTSRETQYFGPGTRLLVL.

This chain connects TRBV25-1 to TRBJ1-3, with 10 nucleotides matching TRBD1. The CDR3 covers 14 residues. Germline assignment: CDR1 MGHDK and CDR2 SYGVNS. The V segment lost 6 bases and the J segment 4 bases; nucleotides outside the gene matches: 3. The CDR3 reads CASRDRGAGNTIYF. DNA for the CDR3: TGTGCCAGCAGGGACAGGGGGGCCGGAAACACCATATATTTT.

The chain couples TRBV6-4 to TRBJ1-1; TRBD1 agrees at 8 bases. This CDR3 is 16 amino acids long. Per the germline V gene, CDR1 is MRHNA and CDR2 is SNTAGT. V trimming: 0 bases; J trimming: 5 bases; junction bases outside the gene matches: 8. The CDR3 protein is CASSDSRQGLWTEAFF. In DNA, the CDR3 is TGTGCCAGCAGTGACTCGAGACAGGGGCTTTGGACTGAAGCTTTCTTT.